This TCR beta chain came from a study of blood T cell repertoires in COVID-19. Overall study context: Whether acute or convalescent, the COVID-19 samples came from the United States, Italy and Spain. Nucleic acid was either cDNA or gDNA, and it came from T cells, B-cell-depleted T cells, or PBMCs.

Study processing details: Nucleated cell counts were estimated from reference gene primer amplification. Only in-frame clones appear in the TCRdb table, and some are missing; sequencing was by immunoSEQ multiplex PCR. V and J calls and clone size come straight from that table; D and trimming were deduced from the DNA. In the table there are 300,000 to 450,000 clones, approximately 89% of which are singletons. While infection was still active, Seattle patients were enrolled and then followed longitudinally. The CDR3 is 16 amino acids. Trimming took 6 bases from V and 0 from J, leaving 15 bases between them. Germline V CDR1 and CDR2: MDHEN, SYDVKM.

V usage is TRBV28 and J usage is TRBJ1-5; maybe TRBD1 (6 bases). Source material: peripheral blood. The source is a woman in her twenties or thirties with COVID-19, enrolled during active disease. The CDR3 DNA sequence: TGTGCCAGCAGCCGTGACAGGAGTGTTAGCAATCAGCCCCAGCATTTT. It encodes CASSRDRSVSNQPQHF. Filled out from reference TRBV28 and TRBJ1-5, the complete variable domain reads DVKVTQSSRYLVKRTGEKVFLECVQDMDHENMFWYRQDPGLGLRLIYFSYDVKMKEKGDIPEGYSVSREKKERFSLILESASTNQTSMYLCASSRDRSVSNQPQHFGDGTRLSIL.